This T cell receptor beta chain was recovered during a study of blood T cell repertoires in COVID-19. The overall study: The study drew acute and convalescent COVID-19 samples from the United States, Italy and Spain. The cDNA or gDNA used as material had been derived from T cells, B-cell-depleted T cells, or PBMCs.

How the authors handled the data: Estimation of nucleated cell counts was performed using reference gene primer amplification. Sequencing used immunoSEQ multiplex PCR; TCRdb keeps in-frame clones, though not all of them. V and J calls and clone size follow that table, whereas D and trimming were derived from the DNA. The sample yields around 77,000 clones, about 92% seen once. Sequenced material: peripheral blood. The receptor was derived from an elderly woman with active or convalescent COVID-19.

The CDR3 sequence: CASTEGLDNSPLHF. The CDR3 DNA reads TGTGCCAGCACGGAGGGACTCGATAATTCACCCCTCCACTTT. The rearrangement uses TRBV9 and TRBJ1-6; perhaps TRBD1 as D (5 bases). The length of the CDR3 is 14 residues. The V end was cut by 6 bases, the J end by 5 bases, with 12 bases between. Germline CDR1 SGDLS, CDR2 YYNGEE.